This passage covers 16 T cell receptor beta chains from one sample sequenced in a study of blood T cell repertoires in COVID-19. Only in-frame clones appear in the TCRdb table, and some are missing; sequencing was by immunoSEQ multiplex PCR. The sample has hundreds of thousands of clones; more than 80% are singletons. Sequenced input: PBMCs or T cells enriched from blood (not recorded which). These receptor sequences come from a man aged 45 to 65 who had been exposed to COVID-19.

J is TRBJ2-2 and V is TRBV5-1, with no clear D. The CDR3 extends over 14 amino acids. Germline CDR1 and CDR2: SGHRS and YFSETQ. V was clipped by 6 bases and J by 4 bases, with 13 bases between them. The CDR3 coding sequence is TGCGCCAGCACCTTACAGAGTCCCACCGGGGAGCTGTTTTTT. It translates to CASTLQSPTGELFF. Based on the CDR3 plus reference TRBV5-1 and TRBJ2-2, the full variable domain is KAGVTQTPRYLIKTRGQQVTLSCSPISGHRSVSWYQQTPGQGLQFLFEYFSETQRNKGNFPGRFSGRQFSNSRSEMNVSTLELGDSALYLCASTLQSPTGELFFGEGSRLTVL.

The chain couples TRBV27 to TRBJ1-4, with a tentative D call TRBD1 (5 bases). The CDR3 covers 14 residues. Germline CDR1 is MNHEY and CDR2 is SMNVEV (reference sequence). With 8 bases removed from V and 3 bases from J, the gap between germline ends came to 13 bases. The DNA of the CDR3 is TGTGCCAGCCGTACGGGGGGGTCTAATGAAAAACTGTTTTTT. Protein sequence: CASRTGGSNEKLFF.

V is TRBV19 and J is TRBJ2-5; 12 nucleotides line up with TRBD2. V lost 5 bases, J lost 4 bases, and 11 bases stayed unmatched. The CDR3 is made up of 17 amino acids. Germline CDR1 and CDR2: LNHDA and SQIVND (reference sequence). CDR3 sequence: CASSPGTSGLLLETQYF. The CDR3 DNA follows: TGTGCCAGTAGTCCCGGGACTAGCGGGTTGTTGTTAGAGACCCAGTACTTC.

CDR3 sequence: CATSRALRNEQFF. The CDR3 DNA is TGTGCCACCAGCAGAGCCTTGAGGAATGAGCAGTTCTTC. V gene TRBV15 combines with J gene TRBJ2-1, with unresolved D. Germline V gene data show CDR1 as LNHNV and CDR2 as YYDKDF (reference sequence). CDR3 length: 13 residues. V was pared by 1 base and J by 7 bases, with 8 bases between.

The chain recombines TRBV2 with TRBJ1-5; 8 bases match TRBD1. From germline, CDR1 is SNHLY and CDR2 FYNNEI. CDR3 length: 14 amino acids. Trimming removed 6 bases from V and 6 bases from J; junction bases left unmatched: 7. This CDR3 reads CASSEQGVSQPQHF. CDR3 DNA sequence: TGTGCCAGCAGCGAACAGGGGGTGAGTCAGCCCCAGCATTTT. Supplemented by reference TRBV2 and TRBJ1-5, the full variable domain reads EPEVTQTPSHQVTQMGQEVILRCVPISNHLYFYWYRQILGQKVEFLVSFYNNEISEKSEIFDDQFSVERPDGSNFTLKIRSTKLEDSAMYFCASSEQGVSQPQHFGDGTRLSIL.

This chain joins TRBV3-1 (or the pseudogene TRBV3-2) and TRBJ2-1, with 9 bases lining up with TRBD2. V was clipped by 1 base and J by 12 bases; unmatched bases: 7. Germline V gene lookup returns CDR1 LGHDT and CDR2 YNNKEL (reference sequence). This CDR3 spans 14 amino acids. In DNA, the CDR3 is TGTGCCAGCAGCCAAGTTGCGGGGGGGCCGGGGCAGTTCTTC. Its protein is CASSQVAGGPGQFF.

CDR3 in amino acids: CASSVRAGVADTQYF. The CDR3 DNA sequence: TGCGCCAGCAGTGTCCGGGCAGGGGTAGCAGATACGCAGTATTTT. V usage is TRBV5-1 and J usage is TRBJ2-3; TRBD1 is a possible D gene (6 bases). Trimming removed 5 bases at V and 4 bases at J, with 17 bases between. The CDR3 is made up of 15 amino acids. The germline V gene encodes CDR1 SGHRS and CDR2 YFSETQ.

The J gene is TRBJ1-6, the V gene TRBV18; 9 bases line up with TRBD1. CDR3 length: 16 residues. The trim removed 4 bases at V and 7 bases at J, leaving 8 bases unmatched. The germline gives CDR1 KGHSH, CDR2 LQKENI. The DNA for the CDR3 is TGTGCCAGCTCACTCCTCCCCGGGACAGGGAATTCACCCCTCCACTTT. Translation gives CASSLLPGTGNSPLHF.

The chain is built from TRBV7-3 and TRBJ2-1; 14 bases are a match to TRBD2. From germline, CDR1 is SGHTA and CDR2 FQGTGA. With 5 bases clipped from V and 4 bases from J, the junction kept 4 bases outside the gene matches. CDR3 length: 16 residues. Here the CDR3 reads CASSVGLAGGYNEQFF. In DNA form, the CDR3 reads TGTGCCAGCAGCGTAGGACTAGCGGGGGGTTACAATGAGCAGTTCTTC.

This chain connects TRBV5-1 to TRBJ1-3; D is unresolved. The CDR3 spans 13 residues. Germline assignment: CDR1 SGHRS and CDR2 YFSETQ. Trimming removed 2 bases from V and 0 bases from J, with 3 bases in between. CDR3 loop: CASSFSSGNTIYF. DNA for the CDR3: TGCGCCAGCAGCTTCAGCTCTGGAAACACCATATATTTT.

This clone turned up a few times. This CDR3 reads CASSSTTGNTIYF. The CDR3, as DNA: TGCGCCAGCAGCTCAACCACAGGAAACACCATATATTTT. This sequence joins TRBV5-1 and TRBJ1-3; D is unresolved. The CDR3 runs to 13 residues. CDR1 SGHRS and CDR2 YFSETQ come from the germline V gene. Trimming stripped 3 bases from V and 4 bases from J, with 8 bases between.

The rearrangement uses TRBV6-5 and TRBJ2-3; 7 bases agree with TRBD1. The J segment lost 6 bases and the V segment lost 2 bases, leaving 11 bases of the junction unmatched. Germline CDR1 MNHEY, CDR2 SVGAGI. CDR3 length: 16 amino acids. The CDR3 nucleotides read TGTGCCAGCAGTTACACCATTGGACAGGCAATTGATACGCAGTATTTT. Translating it yields CASSYTIGQAIDTQYF.

The V and J genes are TRBV5-5 and TRBJ2-7; 7 positions match TRBD2. V shed 1 base, J shed 3 bases, and the junction held 4 bases outside the gene matches. This CDR3 comprises 14 residues. Germline loops: CDR1 SGHKS, CDR2 YYEKEE (reference sequence). DNA for the CDR3: TGTGCCAGCAGCTTGAGCGGGACGGACTACGAGCAGTACGTC. This sequence encodes CASSLSGTDYEQYV.

The rearrangement uses TRBV5-1 and TRBJ1-2; D remains ambiguous. The CDR3 has 13 residues. Germline assignment: CDR1 SGHRS and CDR2 YFSETQ. V was pared by 4 bases and J by 2 bases, with 9 bases between. The CDR3 spells CASSQDTNYGYTF. In DNA, the CDR3 is TGCGCCAGCAGCCAAGACACCAACTATGGCTACACCTTC.

The chain combines TRBV5-1 with TRBJ1-1, with D maybe TRBD1 (5 bases). The ends were cut back, 0 bases at V and 0 bases at J, with 12 bases in the middle. The CDR3 totals 16 residues. CDR1 and CDR2 (germline): SGHRS, YFSETQ. DNA of the CDR3: TGCGCCAGCAGCTTGGGCTCCGGGGGTATGAACACTGAAGCTTTCTTT. Its translation: CASSLGSGGMNTEAFF.

This chain joins TRBV5-5 and TRBJ2-7, with TRBD1 as a possible D gene (5 bases). This CDR3 is built from 13 residues. Per germline, CDR1 SGHKS and CDR2 YYEKEE (reference sequence). V shed 4 bases and J shed 3 bases, with 11 bases lying between them. CDR3 sequence reads: CASSTDNNYEQYF. DNA of the CDR3: TGTGCCAGCAGCACGGACAATAACTACGAGCAGTACTTC.